This is a list of T cell receptor beta chains from one sample in a study of CD8+ T cells in alopecia areata. Produced via immunoSEQ multiplex PCR; TCRdb's table is partial and in-frame only. The repertoire holds 200,000 to 250,000 clones, with around 65% as singletons. Sequences were derived from CD4+ T cells sorted from blood, sampled at week 4, from a patient treated with tofacitinib. The receptors stem from a human donor with alopecia areata. The CDR3 runs from the conserved cysteine through the conserved F or W.

CASSAFRGGYTF	TRBV9	TRBJ1-2
CSVETGVETQYF	TRBV29-1	TRBJ2-5
CASSAGQRNTIYF	TRBV5-4	TRBJ1-3
CASSSSWGQSYGYTF	TRBV28	TRBJ1-2
CASSHLLGGWKVKNQPQHF	TRBV23-1	TRBJ1-5
CASSEARIDTYEQYF	TRBV2	TRBJ2-7
CASSPNLDRGYGYTF	TRBV9	TRBJ1-2
CASTPGGAEQFF	TRBV7-9	TRBJ2-1
CASSRSRQGYGGGYTF	TRBV6-6	TRBJ1-2
CASSLTGGRWIEQFF	TRBV7-2	TRBJ2-1
CASRFARDSKSKNIQYF	TRBV5-6	TRBJ2-4
CAWSVQFGNQPQHF	TRBV30	TRBJ1-5
CASSQVGNNSPLHF	TRBV4-3	TRBJ1-6